These 14 T cell receptor beta chains were sequenced from one sample in a study of blood T cell repertoires in COVID-19. Sequenced by immunoSEQ multiplex PCR; TCRdb stores in-frame clones only, minus some. The sample has 90,000 to 140,000 clones; around 86% are singletons. The sequenced sample consisted of peripheral blood. Receptor source: a man at least 80 years old with acute or convalescent COVID-19.

V and J are TRBV5-4 and TRBJ1-6, with D uncertain. Trimming shortened V by 4 bases and J by 0 bases, and 11 bases separated the two germline ends. The CDR3 is 16 amino acids. Germline V CDR1 and CDR2: SGHNT, YYREEE (reference sequence). CDR3 nucleotide sequence: TGTGCCAGCAGCGAGGAGATGAGCTCCTATAATTCACCCCTCCACTTT. Translation gives CASSEEMSSYNSPLHF.

The chain couples TRBV5-1 to TRBJ2-7; D is perhaps TRBD1 (6 bases). Trimming stripped 4 bases from V and 3 bases from J, with 14 bases between. The CDR3 is made up of 14 amino acids. The germline CDR1 and CDR2 sequences are SGHRS and YFSETQ. This chain's CDR3 is CASSPYGTSYEQYF. The DNA of the CDR3 is TGCGCCAGCAGCCCGTACGGGACAAGCTACGAGCAGTACTTC.

The chain carries TRBV7-2 and TRBJ2-7; 13 bases agree with TRBD2. CDR3 length: 14 amino acids. The germline V gene has CDR1 SGHTA and CDR2 FQGNSA. The trim removed 5 bases at V and 4 bases at J, leaving 2 bases unmatched. CDR3 region: CASSPGLAGYEQYF. The DNA of the CDR3 is TGTGCCAGCAGCCCGGGACTAGCGGGGTACGAGCAGTACTTC.

The chain has TRBV18 and TRBJ2-5; D not resolved. The CDR3 is 14 residues long. Trimming pared 1 base from V and 2 bases from J, leaving 8 bases between. The V gene's germline CDR1 is KGHSH and CDR2 LQKENI. The CDR3 bases are TGTGCCAGCTCACCACGCCTGCTACAAGAGACCCAGTACTTC. Protein sequence: CASSPRLLQETQYF.

V and J are TRBV4-1 and TRBJ1-2; D uncertain. This CDR3 comprises 16 residues. Germline loops: CDR1 MGHRA, CDR2 YSYEKL. Trimming shortened V by 0 bases and J by 4 bases, and 15 bases separated the two germline ends. In DNA form, the CDR3 reads TGCGCCAGCAGCCAAGATGGTAGAGGGATGGGCTATGGCTACACCTTC. Protein: CASSQDGRGMGYGYTF.

This clone has a handful of counts. CDR3 sequence (DNA): TGCAGCGTTGATTCCGGGATTGGGGAGACCCAGTACTTC. Residues: CSVDSGIGETQYF. The rearrangement joins TRBV29-1 to TRBJ2-5; tentative D call: TRBD2 (5 bases). The CDR3 runs to 13 residues. The V gene's germline CDR1 is SQVTM and CDR2 ANQGSEA. Trimming removed 3 bases at V and 5 bases at J, with 13 bases between.

For the CDR3, the DNA is TGTGCCTTCGCGGGTCTCCTTGGGAACAATGAGCAGTTCTTC. Its protein product is CAFAGLLGNNEQFF. The chain carries TRBV30 and TRBJ2-1; perhaps TRBD2 as D (5 bases). Germline lookup yields CDR1 GTSNPN and CDR2 SVGIG (reference sequence). The V and J ends lost 7 bases and 5 bases respectively, with 18 bases between them. This CDR3 spans 14 amino acids.

This chain uses TRBV7-9 with TRBJ1-2; D unresolved. The V gene lost 1 base and the J gene lost 7 bases, with 16 bases spanning the gap. From germline, CDR1 is SEHNR and CDR2 FQNEAQ (reference sequence). The CDR3 extends over 15 amino acids. The DNA for the CDR3 is TGTGCCAGCAGCTTAGAAGTGCTAGCCCGGGGTGGCTACACCTTC. Encoded protein: CASSLEVLARGGYTF.

The V gene is TRBV28, the J gene TRBJ1-2, with no clear D. The CDR3 is 14 residues long. The germline V gene encodes CDR1 MDHEN and CDR2 SYDVKM. The V end was cut by 3 bases, the J end by 12 bases, with 20 bases between. The CDR3 coding sequence is TGTGCCAGCAGTTTCACCACACCCCGACTTGATAACACCTTC. It yields the protein CASSFTTPRLDNTF.

The table lists this clone with a few counts. V is TRBV5-1 and J is TRBJ2-3, with 8 bases identical to TRBD1. With V trimmed by 5 bases and J by 4 bases, 6 bases remained unmatched. From germline, CDR1 is SGHRS and CDR2 YFSETQ. The CDR3 contains 14 residues. The CDR3 reads CASRYDRGSDTQYF. CDR3 sequence (DNA): TGCGCCAGCAGATATGACAGGGGTTCAGATACGCAGTATTTT.

The V call is TRBV28, the J call TRBJ2-7; a weak D match, TRBD1 (6 bases). Per germline, CDR1 MDHEN and CDR2 SYDVKM. V lost 1 base and J 3 bases, leaving 10 bases between the germline ends. The CDR3 totals 14 residues. The CDR3: CASSLLGQYYEQYF. CDR3 DNA: TGTGCCAGCAGTTTATTAGGACAGTACTACGAGCAGTACTTC.

The V and J genes are TRBV6-5 and TRBJ1-2; no clear D gene. This CDR3 comprises 12 residues. The V end lost 6 bases, the J end lost 5 bases, and 10 bases lay between the germline ends. Germline V gives CDR1 MNHEY, CDR2 SVGAGI. The CDR3 region has the DNA TGTGCCAGCAGCCCCGGAGTATATGGCTACACCTTC. This sequence encodes CASSPGVYGYTF.

This chain joins TRBV20-1 and TRBJ1-2; D gene ambiguous. The CDR3 has 11 amino acids. CDR1 DFQATT and CDR2 SNEGSKA come from the germline V gene (reference sequence). The CDR3 region has the DNA TGCAGCCCGGCCGGCGGCTATGGCTACACCTTC. It yields the protein CSPAGGYGYTF.

The genes are TRBV9 and TRBJ1-2; D not resolved. Germline V gene sequence: CDR1 SGDLS, CDR2 YYNGEE. The ends were cut back, 1 base at V and 2 bases at J, with 6 bases in the middle. The CDR3 runs 13 residues. The CDR3 nucleotides are TGTGCCAGCAGCGTAACAGAAAACTATGGCTACACCTTC. Protein sequence: CASSVTENYGYTF.